The present TCR beta chain was sequenced within a study of early T cells in non-severe SARS-CoV-2 infection (dated by TCRdb to about 2021). Broadly, across the study: Because TCR sequencing was done on bulk RNA from unsorted whole blood, the alpha and beta chains could not be paired. On the study overall, not on this receptor specifically: VDJdb matching was skewed toward anti-spike CD8 responses and likely underestimated virus-specific expansions, missing private and CD4 specificities.

Libraries were made using 5' RACE. Sequencing took place on a NextSeq 500. In the TCR library protocol, unique molecular identifiers were attached to individual cDNA molecules to correct for PCR bias and sequencing error. TCR alpha and beta chains were both sequenced, and the abundances of alpha and beta sequences in each sample were closely correlated with each other. Regarding the original processing steps: Decombinator V4 was used to annotate the V gene, J gene and CDR3 of the TCR sequences. TCRs were defined as expanded if a significant change between any two time points was detected under a Poisson model with p below 0.0001. Abundances of TCRs were expressed as counts per million after normalisation to the total number of TCRs sequenced in each sample. MAIT TCRs were defined by TRAV1-2 paired with TRAJ12, TRAJ20 or TRAJ33, and iNKT TCRs by TRAV10 paired with TRAJ18. A search of VDJdb, accessed on 1 November 2021, was run for TCRs annotated to CMV, EBV and SARS-CoV-2, with TCRs annotated for multiple antigens excluded. TCRdb itself trimmed the public reads at Q25 with fastp, ran MiXCR and retained productive beta chains. CDR3 protein duplicates are merged, each entry listing the most common genes and DNA. TCRdb, not the authors, supplied the V and J calls. In this sample the table shows 70,000 to 90,000 distinct CDR3 sequences, over 9.5% of which occur a single time. The ten largest make up 8% to 8.5% of the sample.

This was a case-control study nested in a cohort of healthcare workers in London, UK, who had nasopharyngeal swab PCR tests and blood samples taken every week. Healthcare workers were recruited between 23 and 31 March 2020, during the week of the UK lockdown, and were followed weekly for up to about 15 weeks. As for this clonotype: What antigen it recognizes has not been identified. Base quality data are lacking; no much larger clone is found one base away.

The CDR3 holds 11 amino acids from the cysteine to the phenylalanine. The CDR3 DNA has 33 bases and is translated from base 1. The germline V gene (reference sequence) sets CDR1 to LNHDA and CDR2 to SQIVND. The sequence links TRBV19 to TRBJ2-5; TRBD2 might be the D gene, on 5 matching bases. Sequences were derived from whole blood, sampled at baseline. The sequence derives from an adult who was a healthcare worker with PCR-confirmed SARS-CoV-2 infection or an uninfected control (not recorded which). CDR3 sequence: CATWSGATQYF. The bases are TGTGCAACTTGGAGCGGCGCGACCCAGTACTTC.